Following are 23 T cell receptor beta chains from one sample sequenced in a study of shared clonotypes between healthy human individuals. The assay was immunoSEQ multiplex PCR, and TCRdb's table has in-frame clones only and misses some. This sample has 2 million to 2.5 million clones; approximately 93% occur once, and the top ten carry 0.39%. The sample was naive CD4+ T cells from PBMCs. Subset of the sample: CD45RA+ positively selected. These receptors all stem from a young man in good health. Some clones in this sample may be carry-over from other donors' samples.

V gene TRBV19 combines with J gene TRBJ1-4; 7 bases are shared with TRBD1. This CDR3 spans 13 amino acids. Unmatched junction bases numbered 1, after V lost 7 bases and J lost 2 bases. CDR1 is LNHDA, CDR2 SQIVND, per germline (reference sequence). For the CDR3, the DNA is TGTGCCAGTAACAGGGGTACTAATGAAAAACTGTTTTTT. Translating it yields CASNRGTNEKLFF.

V usage is TRBV6-5 and J usage is TRBJ2-5, with a weak D call TRBD2 (5 bases). Trimming removed 2 bases from V and 5 bases from J, with 15 bases in between. The CDR3 is made up of 15 amino acids. CDR1 and CDR2 (germline): MNHEY, SVGAGI. This CDR3 reads CASSYAPRPGETQYF. DNA for the CDR3: TGTGCCAGCAGTTACGCACCAAGGCCGGGGGAGACCCAGTACTTC.

The chain couples TRBV5-6 to TRBJ1-1; a weak D match, TRBD1 (6 bases). The CDR3 has 14 amino acids. Germline V gene lookup returns CDR1 SGHDT and CDR2 YYEEEE. Trimming took 4 bases from V and 1 from J, leaving 11 bases between them. CDR3 sequence reads: CASSPGHQNTEAFF. DNA for the CDR3: TGTGCCAGCAGCCCGGGACACCAGAACACTGAAGCTTTCTTT. Based on the CDR3 plus reference TRBV5-6 and TRBJ1-1, the full variable domain is DAGVTQSPTHLIKTRGQQVTLRCSPKSGHDTVSWYQQALGQGPQFIFQYYEEEERQRGNFPDRFSGHQFPNYSSELNVNALLLGDSALYLCASSPGHQNTEAFFGQGTRLTVV.

J is TRBJ2-5 and V is TRBV6-1, with D tentatively TRBD2 (6 bases). V was pared by 4 bases and J by 4 bases, with 16 bases between. This CDR3 has 15 amino acids. CDR1 and CDR2 (germline): MNHNS, SASEGT. CDR3 in DNA: TGTGCCAGCAGTGCCCCCGAGGGGAGGAGAGAGACCCAGTACTTC. It specifies CASSAPEGRRETQYF.

Details on this clone: The sample holds other DNA sequences that translate to the same CDR3. This chain joins TRBV6-5 and TRBJ2-7, with 8 bases fitting TRBD1. Germline lookup yields CDR1 MNHEY and CDR2 SVGAGI. The CDR3 is 15 residues long. V shed 6 bases and J 4 bases; nucleotides not matched to a gene: 11. The CDR3 loop is CASSLDRGRRYEQYF. The CDR3 DNA is TGTGCCAGCAGCCTAGACAGGGGACGGCGGTACGAGCAGTACTTC.

This clone has only one observation. The chain is built from TRBV11-2 and TRBJ2-3, with D tentatively TRBD2 (6 bases). CDR1 SGHAT and CDR2 FQNNGV come from the germline V gene. Trimming left V 7 bases short and J 5 bases short, with 22 bases between. The CDR3 loop spans 16 amino acids. DNA of the CDR3: TGTGCCAGCACTCCTGTGCGGGCGGGATCTCAAGATACGCAGTATTTT. This codes for CASTPVRAGSQDTQYF.

This clone was found once. The rearrangement uses TRBV30 and TRBJ1-2; D uncertain. V was clipped by 0 bases and J by 6 bases, with 14 bases between them. Germline V lookup: CDR1 GTSNPN, CDR2 SVGIG (reference sequence). CDR3 length equals 14 residues. The CDR3 nucleotides read TGTGCCTGGAGTGTAGGGCTGCCCATAGATGGCTACACCTTC. This encodes CAWSVGLPIDGYTF.

The chain couples TRBV7-2 to TRBJ2-3; 9 bases are shared with TRBD2. Germline values: CDR1 SGHTA, CDR2 FQGNSA. The CDR3 is 17 residues long. J gave up 5 bases and V 5 bases, and 14 bases lay outside the gene matches. The CDR3 here is CASSATGSGRGEDTQYF. The CDR3 coding sequence is TGTGCCAGCAGCGCCACGGGTAGCGGGAGAGGGGAAGATACGCAGTATTTT. Variable domain in full (rest from reference TRBV7-2 and TRBJ2-3): GAGVSQSPSNKVTEKGKDVELRCDPISGHTALYWYRQSLGQGLEFLIYFQGNSAPDKSGLPSDRFSAERTGGSVSTLTIQRTQQEDSAVYLCASSATGSGRGEDTQYFGPGTRLTVL.

As DNA, the CDR3 is TGCGCCAGCAGCCGTTCCCCCGCCGGGACACAAAAGGGAGAGACCCAGTACTTC. This translates into CASSRSPAGTQKGETQYF. The V call is TRBV5-1, the J call TRBJ2-5, with D possibly matching TRBD1 (6 bases). V shed 4 bases and J shed 4 bases, with 26 bases lying between them. The germline V gene has CDR1 SGHRS and CDR2 YFSETQ. The length of the CDR3 is 18 residues.

This chain links TRBV6-4 with TRBJ1-2, with a weak D call TRBD1 (5 bases). Trimming took off 5 bases at V and 1 base at J, with 8 bases between the two ends. Germline V gene data show CDR1 as MRHNA and CDR2 as SNTAGT. The CDR3 loop spans 13 amino acids. CDR3 region: CASSQGINYGYTF. In nucleotides, the CDR3 is TGTGCCAGCAGTCAGGGTATTAACTATGGCTACACCTTC.

The chain's CDR3 is CASSLGLAGVGAEQYF. CDR3 coding DNA: TGTGCCAGCAGCCTGGGACTAGCGGGAGTGGGTGCCGAGCAGTACTTC. The chain uses TRBV9 and TRBJ2-7, with 14 bases aligning to TRBD2. Germline V gene data show CDR1 as SGDLS and CDR2 as YYNGEE. Trimming took 4 bases from V and 6 from J; bases not matched to a gene: 9. This CDR3 has 16 amino acids.

The chain carries TRBV15 and TRBJ2-7, with TRBD1 matching over 8 bases. The CDR3 has 13 amino acids. Germline CDR1 reads LNHNV; CDR2 reads YYDKDF (reference sequence). Unmatched junction bases numbered 8, after V lost 0 bases and J lost 13 bases. The CDR3 bases are TGTGCCACCAGCAGAGATCTCGGACAGGGTGGATACTTC. It is translated as CATSRDLGQGGYF.

The V call is TRBV7-3, the J call TRBJ2-6; 7 positions agree with TRBD1. J lost 0 bases, V lost 5 bases, and 10 bases had no gene match. The V gene's germline CDR1 is SGHTA and CDR2 FQGTGA. This CDR3 has 18 amino acids. The CDR3: CASSRLPGQTSGANVLTF. CDR3 DNA: TGTGCCAGCAGCCGATTACCGGGACAGACCTCTGGGGCCAACGTCCTGACTTTC.

This rearrangement joins TRBV5-1 to TRBJ2-7; D is ambiguous. Germline values: CDR1 SGHRS, CDR2 YFSETQ. Trimming took off 3 bases at V and 3 bases at J, with 16 bases between the two ends. The CDR3 spans 15 residues. The CDR3 reads CASSSLDGTSYEQYF. In DNA form, the CDR3 reads TGCGCCAGCAGCTCCCTCGACGGAACGAGCTACGAGCAGTACTTC.

The V gene is TRBV5-1, the J gene TRBJ1-3; D ambiguous. The CDR3 has 14 residues. With 3 bases removed from V and 0 bases from J, the gap between germline ends came to 7 bases. The germline V gene encodes CDR1 SGHRS and CDR2 YFSETQ. The CDR3 sequence: CASSWASSGNTIYF. CDR3 bases: TGCGCCAGCAGCTGGGCCAGCTCTGGAAACACCATATATTTT.

V usage is TRBV13 and J usage is TRBJ2-1; 7 nucleotides match TRBD2. Trimming cost V 5 bases and J 4 bases; bases outside gene matches: 14. The CDR3 is 17 amino acids. Germline assignment: CDR1 PRHDT and CDR2 FYEKMQ (reference sequence). The DNA for the CDR3 is TGTGCCAGCAGCCCAACCCGGCTCAGCGGGGCGTACAATGAGCAGTTCTTC. This sequence encodes CASSPTRLSGAYNEQFF.

This chain links TRBV6-6 with TRBJ1-1, with TRBD1 matching 9 bases. Trimming at V came to 5 bases and at J to 4 bases, leaving 11 bases not matched to a gene. This CDR3 comprises 16 residues. In germline, CDR1 is MNHNY, CDR2 SVGAGI (reference sequence). The CDR3 DNA is TGTGCCAGCAGTCAACAGGGGGCAATCGGGGTCACTGAAGCTTTCTTT. Protein: CASSQQGAIGVTEAFF.

This clone has more than one count but fewer than ten. The V and J genes are TRBV11-2 and TRBJ2-1; 9 bases agree with TRBD1. The CDR3 is 14 amino acids. Trimming at V came to 3 bases and at J to 4 bases, leaving 1 base not matched to a gene. Germline V gene data show CDR1 as SGHAT and CDR2 as FQNNGV. CDR3 region: CASSFDRGYNEQFF. The CDR3 nucleotides read TGTGCCAGCAGCTTCGACAGGGGGTACAATGAGCAGTTCTTC.

The chain links TRBV5-4 to TRBJ2-7; D is unclear. V was clipped by 0 bases and J by 2 bases, with 9 bases between them. Germline assignment: CDR1 SGHNT and CDR2 YYREEE (reference sequence). The CDR3 has 14 residues. The CDR3 coding sequence is TGTGCCAGCAGCTTGGGCCCCGCTACCTACGAGCAGTACTTC. It yields the protein CASSLGPATYEQYF. Full variable domain (outside the CDR3, taken from reference TRBV5-4 and TRBJ2-7): ETGVTQSPTHLIKTRGQQVTLRCSSQSGHNTVSWYQQALGQGPQFIFQYYREEENGRGNFPPRFSGLQFPNYSSELNVNALELDDSALYLCASSLGPATYEQYFGPGTRLTVT.

CDR3 loop: CASSYSGREVHEQYF. The CDR3 DNA sequence: TGTGCCAGCAGTTACTCGGGGCGGGAGGTCCACGAGCAGTACTTC. The chain joins TRBV6-5 to TRBJ2-7, with TRBD2 identical over 8 bases. There are 15 residues in the CDR3. The junction had 6 bases not matched to a gene; V was cut back by 0 bases and J by 5 bases. Per the germline V gene, CDR1 is MNHEY and CDR2 is SVGAGI.

The chain employs TRBV5-4 and TRBJ1-1, with TRBD1 matching over 10 bases. The CDR3 runs 16 residues. CDR1 SGHNT and CDR2 YYREEE come from the germline V gene (reference sequence). V shed 4 bases, J shed 3 bases, and the junction held 9 bases outside the gene matches. As DNA, the CDR3 is TGTGCCAGCAGCCCCCGACAGGGGGCGCGGGACACTGAAGCTTTCTTT. Translating gives CASSPRQGARDTEAFF.

The chain links TRBV28 to TRBJ2-5; a possible D gene is TRBD2 (6 bases). The germline CDR1 and CDR2 sequences are MDHEN and SYDVKM. This CDR3 is built from 14 residues. V was clipped by 6 bases and J by 0 bases, with 11 bases between them. The CDR3 region is CASSHAGNQETQYF. In nucleotides, the CDR3 is TGTGCCAGCAGCCATGCGGGGAACCAAGAGACCCAGTACTTC.

The J gene is TRBJ2-7, the V gene TRBV2; perhaps TRBD1 as D (6 bases). The CDR3 is 14 amino acids. Germline values: CDR1 SNHLY, CDR2 FYNNEI. V was cut by 5 bases and J by 1 base, with 12 bases left in between. The CDR3 nucleotides read TGTGCCAGCAGTTCTCAGACAGGTTCCTACGAGCAGTACTTC. Protein: CASSSQTGSYEQYF.